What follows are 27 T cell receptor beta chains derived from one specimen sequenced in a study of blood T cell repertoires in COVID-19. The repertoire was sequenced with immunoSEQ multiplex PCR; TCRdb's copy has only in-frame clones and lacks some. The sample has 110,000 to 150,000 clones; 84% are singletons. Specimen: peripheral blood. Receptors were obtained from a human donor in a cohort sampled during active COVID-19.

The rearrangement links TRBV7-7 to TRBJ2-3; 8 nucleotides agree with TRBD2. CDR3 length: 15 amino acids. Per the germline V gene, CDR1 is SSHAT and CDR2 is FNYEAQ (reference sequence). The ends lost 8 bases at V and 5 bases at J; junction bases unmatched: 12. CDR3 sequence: CASGPLAGGIDTQYF. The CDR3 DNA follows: TGTGCCAGCGGACCTTTGGCGGGAGGAATAGATACGCAGTATTTT.

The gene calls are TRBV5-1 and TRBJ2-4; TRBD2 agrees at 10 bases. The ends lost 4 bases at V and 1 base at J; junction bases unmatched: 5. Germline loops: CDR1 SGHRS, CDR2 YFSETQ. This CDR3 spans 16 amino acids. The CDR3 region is CASSASGGAAKNIQYF. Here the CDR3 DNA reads TGCGCCAGCAGCGCGAGCGGGGGGGCCGCCAAAAACATTCAGTACTTC.

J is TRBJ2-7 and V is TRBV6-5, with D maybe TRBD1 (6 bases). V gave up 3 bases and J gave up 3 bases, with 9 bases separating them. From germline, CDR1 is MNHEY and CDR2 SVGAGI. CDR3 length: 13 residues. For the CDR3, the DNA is TGTGCCAGCAGTTATGACAGGTACTACGAGCAGTACGTC. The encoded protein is CASSYDRYYEQYV.

CDR3 protein: CASSLGGIAYNSPLHF. DNA for the CDR3: TGTGCCAGCAGCTTGGGGGGGATCGCCTATAATTCACCCCTCCACTTT. The rearrangement uses TRBV7-2 and TRBJ1-6, with a tentative D call TRBD1 (5 bases). There are 16 residues in the CDR3. CDR1 is SGHTA, CDR2 FQGNSA, per germline. Trimming shortened V by 3 bases and J by 2 bases, and 11 bases separated the two germline ends.

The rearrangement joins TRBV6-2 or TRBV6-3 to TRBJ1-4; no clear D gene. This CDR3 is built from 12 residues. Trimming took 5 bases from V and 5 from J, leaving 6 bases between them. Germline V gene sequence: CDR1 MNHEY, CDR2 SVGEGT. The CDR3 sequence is CASSPRNEKLFF. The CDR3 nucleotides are TGTGCCAGCAGTCCCAGGAATGAAAAACTGTTTTTT.

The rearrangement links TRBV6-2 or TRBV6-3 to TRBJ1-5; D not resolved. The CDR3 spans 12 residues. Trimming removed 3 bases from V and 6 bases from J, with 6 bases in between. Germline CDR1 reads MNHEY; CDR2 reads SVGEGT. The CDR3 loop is CASSYGPQPQHF. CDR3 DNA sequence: TGTGCCAGCAGTTATGGGCCTCAGCCCCAGCATTTT.

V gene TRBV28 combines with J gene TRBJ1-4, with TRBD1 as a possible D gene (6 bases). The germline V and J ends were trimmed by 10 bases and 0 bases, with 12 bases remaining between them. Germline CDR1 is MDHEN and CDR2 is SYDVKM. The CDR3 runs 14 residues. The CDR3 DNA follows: TGTGCCACCAGACAGGAAACAACTAATGAAAAACTGTTTTTT. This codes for CATRQETTNEKLFF.

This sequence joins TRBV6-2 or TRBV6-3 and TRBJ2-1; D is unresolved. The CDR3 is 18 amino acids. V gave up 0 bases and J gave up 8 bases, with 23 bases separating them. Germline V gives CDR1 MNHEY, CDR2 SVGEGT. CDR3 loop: CASSYSKTQIRFGYEQFF. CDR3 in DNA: TGTGCCAGCAGTTACTCGAAGACTCAGATTAGGTTCGGATATGAGCAGTTCTTC.

CDR3 region: CAISDDRGPTQPQHF. The CDR3 bases are TGTGCCATCAGTGACGACAGGGGGCCTACTCAGCCCCAGCATTTT. V gene TRBV10-3 combines with J gene TRBJ1-5; 10 bases align to TRBD1. The ends lost 3 bases at V and 6 bases at J; junction bases unmatched: 5. The length of the CDR3 is 15 residues. The germline gives CDR1 ENHRY, CDR2 SYGVKD.

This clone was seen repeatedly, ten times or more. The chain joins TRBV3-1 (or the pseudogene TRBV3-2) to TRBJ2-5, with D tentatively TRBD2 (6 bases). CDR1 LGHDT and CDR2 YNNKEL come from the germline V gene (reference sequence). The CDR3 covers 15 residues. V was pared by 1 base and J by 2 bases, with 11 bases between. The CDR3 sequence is CASSQGSGDQETQYF. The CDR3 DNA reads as TGTGCCAGCAGCCAAGGTAGCGGAGATCAAGAGACCCAGTACTTC.

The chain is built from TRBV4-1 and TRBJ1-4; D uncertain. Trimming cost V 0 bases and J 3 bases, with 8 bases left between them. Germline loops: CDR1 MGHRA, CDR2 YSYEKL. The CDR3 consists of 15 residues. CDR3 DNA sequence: TGCGCCAGCAGCCAAGAAGGCGGATCTAATGAAAAACTGTTTTTT. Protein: CASSQEGGSNEKLFF.

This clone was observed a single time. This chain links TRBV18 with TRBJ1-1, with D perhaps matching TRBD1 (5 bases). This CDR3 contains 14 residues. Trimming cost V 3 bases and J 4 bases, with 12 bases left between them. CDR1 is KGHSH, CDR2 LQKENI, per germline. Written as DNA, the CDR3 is TGTGCCAGCTCACCTACAAGGGGTGCCACTGAAGCTTTCTTT. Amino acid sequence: CASSPTRGATEAFF.

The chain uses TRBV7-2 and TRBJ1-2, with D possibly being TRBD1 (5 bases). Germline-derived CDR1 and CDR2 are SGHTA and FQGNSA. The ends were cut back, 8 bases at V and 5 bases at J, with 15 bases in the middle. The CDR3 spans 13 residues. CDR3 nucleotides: TGTGCCAGCTCACCGGACACAACATATGGCTACACCTTC. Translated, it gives CASSPDTTYGYTF. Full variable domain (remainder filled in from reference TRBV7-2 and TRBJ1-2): GAGVSQSPSNKVTEKGKDVELRCDPISGHTALYWYRQSLGQGLEFLIYFQGNSAPDKSGLPSDRFSAERTGGSVSTLTIQRTQQEDSAVYLCASSPDTTYGYTFGSGTRLTVV.

In DNA, the CDR3 is TGTGCCAGCAGCTCACAGGGGCTCCAGCCCCAGCATTTT. Translated: CASSSQGLQPQHF. The gene calls are TRBV7-2 and TRBJ1-5; TRBD1 aligns across 7 bases. The CDR3 has 13 residues. Germline CDR1 and CDR2: SGHTA and FQGNSA. Trimming cost V 4 bases and J 7 bases; bases outside gene matches: 4.

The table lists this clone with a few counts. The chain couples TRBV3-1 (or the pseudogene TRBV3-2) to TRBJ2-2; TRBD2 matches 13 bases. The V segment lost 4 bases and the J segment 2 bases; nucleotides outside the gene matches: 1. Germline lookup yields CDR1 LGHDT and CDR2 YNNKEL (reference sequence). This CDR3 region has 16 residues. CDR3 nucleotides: TGTGCCAGCAGCCGGACTAGCGGGGGAAACACCGGGGAGCTGTTTTTT. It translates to CASSRTSGGNTGELFF.

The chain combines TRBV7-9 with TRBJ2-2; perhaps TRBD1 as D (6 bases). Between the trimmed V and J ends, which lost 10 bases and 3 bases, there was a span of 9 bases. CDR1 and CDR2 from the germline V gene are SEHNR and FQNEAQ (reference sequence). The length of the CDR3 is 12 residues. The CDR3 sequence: CATGDYTGELFF. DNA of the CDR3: TGTGCCACAGGGGATTACACCGGGGAGCTGTTTTTT.

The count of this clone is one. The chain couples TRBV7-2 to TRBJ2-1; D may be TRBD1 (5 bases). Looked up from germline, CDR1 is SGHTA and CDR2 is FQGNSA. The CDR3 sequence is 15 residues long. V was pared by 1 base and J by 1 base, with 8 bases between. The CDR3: CASSLVTGSYNEQFF. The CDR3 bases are TGTGCCAGCAGCTTAGTAACAGGTTCCTACAATGAGCAGTTCTTC.

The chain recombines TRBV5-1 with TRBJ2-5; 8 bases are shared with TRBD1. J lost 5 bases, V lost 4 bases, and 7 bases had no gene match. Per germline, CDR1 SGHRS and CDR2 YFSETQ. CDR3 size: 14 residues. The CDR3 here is CASSRATGDETQYF. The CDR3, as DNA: TGCGCCAGCAGCAGGGCGACAGGGGACGAGACCCAGTACTTC.

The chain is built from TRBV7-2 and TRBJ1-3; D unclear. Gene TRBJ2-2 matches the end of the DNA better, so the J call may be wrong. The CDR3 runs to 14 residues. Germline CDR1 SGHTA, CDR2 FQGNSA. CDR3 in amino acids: CASSLGPSDGELFF. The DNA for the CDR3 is TGTGCCAGCAGCTTAGGTCCTTCTGACGGGGAGCTGTTTTTT.

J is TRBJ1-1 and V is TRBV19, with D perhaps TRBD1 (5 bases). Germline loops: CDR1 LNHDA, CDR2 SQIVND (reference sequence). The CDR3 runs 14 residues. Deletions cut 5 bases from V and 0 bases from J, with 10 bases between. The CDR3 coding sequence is TGTGCCAGTAGTCCAATACAGGTGAACACTGAAGCTTTCTTT. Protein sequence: CASSPIQVNTEAFF. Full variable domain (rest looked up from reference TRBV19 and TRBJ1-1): DGGITQSPKYLFRKEGQNVTLSCEQNLNHDAMYWYRQDPGQGLRLIYYSQIVNDFQKGDIAEGYSVSREKKESFPLTVTSAQKNPTAFYLCASSPIQVNTEAFFGQGTRLTVV.

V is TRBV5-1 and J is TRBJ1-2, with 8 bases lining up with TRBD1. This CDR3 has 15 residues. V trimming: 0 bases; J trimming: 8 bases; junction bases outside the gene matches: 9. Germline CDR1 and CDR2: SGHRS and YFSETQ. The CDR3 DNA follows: TGCGCCAGCAGCTTGGTGGCAGGGGGCGCTGAAGGCTACACCTTC. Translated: CASSLVAGGAEGYTF.

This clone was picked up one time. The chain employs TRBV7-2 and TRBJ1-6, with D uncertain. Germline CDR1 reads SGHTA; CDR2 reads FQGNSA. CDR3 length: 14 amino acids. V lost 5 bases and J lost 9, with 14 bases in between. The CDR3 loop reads CASSTSGSFSPLHF. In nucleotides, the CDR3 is TGTGCCAGCAGCACGAGCGGGTCGTTTTCACCCCTCCACTTT. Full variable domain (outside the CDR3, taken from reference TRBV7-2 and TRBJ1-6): GAGVSQSPSNKVTEKGKDVELRCDPISGHTALYWYRQSLGQGLEFLIYFQGNSAPDKSGLPSDRFSAERTGGSVSTLTIQRTQQEDSAVYLCASSTSGSFSPLHFGNGTRLTVT.

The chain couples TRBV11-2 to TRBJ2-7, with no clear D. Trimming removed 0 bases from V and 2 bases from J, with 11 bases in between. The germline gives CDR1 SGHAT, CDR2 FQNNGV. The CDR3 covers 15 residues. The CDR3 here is CASSLDLPPAYEQYF. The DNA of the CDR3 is TGTGCCAGCAGCTTAGATCTCCCACCGGCCTACGAGCAGTACTTC.

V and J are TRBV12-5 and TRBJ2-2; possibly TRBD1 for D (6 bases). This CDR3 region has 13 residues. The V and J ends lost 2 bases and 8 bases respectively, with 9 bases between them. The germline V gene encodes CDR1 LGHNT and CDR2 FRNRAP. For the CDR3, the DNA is TGTGCTAGTGGTTTGCAGGGGTCTGGGGAGCTGTTTTTT. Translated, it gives CASGLQGSGELFF.

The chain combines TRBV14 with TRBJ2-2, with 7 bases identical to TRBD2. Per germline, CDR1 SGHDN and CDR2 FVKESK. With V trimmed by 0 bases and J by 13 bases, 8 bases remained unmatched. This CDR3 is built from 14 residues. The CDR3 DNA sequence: TGTGCCAGCAGCCAAGACCCGACCAGGGAGGGGCTGTTTTTT. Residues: CASSQDPTREGLFF.

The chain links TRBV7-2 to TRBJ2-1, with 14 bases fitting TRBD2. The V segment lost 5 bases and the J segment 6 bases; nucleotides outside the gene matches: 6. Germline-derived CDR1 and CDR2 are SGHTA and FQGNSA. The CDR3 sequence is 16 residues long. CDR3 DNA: TGTGCCAGCAGCCGGACCGGGACTAGCGGGGGCAATGAGCAGTTCTTC. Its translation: CASSRTGTSGGNEQFF.

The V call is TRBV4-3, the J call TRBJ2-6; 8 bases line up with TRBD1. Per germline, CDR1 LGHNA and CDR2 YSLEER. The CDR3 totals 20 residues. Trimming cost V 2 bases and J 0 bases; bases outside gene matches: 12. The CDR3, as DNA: TGCGCCAGCAGCCAAAGGATCGCGACAGGGGCCCCCTCTGGGGCCAACGTCCTGACTTTC. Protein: CASSQRIATGAPSGANVLTF.